The entry that follows covers one TCR beta chain sequence. The antigen is unknown. The entry originates in a study of a mutant IDH1 vaccine in newly diagnosed glioma. Germline CDR1 reads SGHRS; CDR2 reads YFSETQ. The CDR3 length is 15 residues. V lost 2 bases to trimming and J lost 2 bases, with 10 bases between them. Stated time point: week 23, last vaccination. Vaccine doses each comprised 300 ug of mutant IDH1 20-mer peptide, with topical imiquimod. Study-wide findings and caveats: Most patients, approximately 92%, showed vaccine-induced immune responses.

Sequencing was performed with immunoSEQ multiplex PCR; in TCRdb, only in-frame clones are kept and a portion is missing. The sample records some 80,000 clones, around 85% being singletons. The rearrangement joins TRBV5-1 to TRBJ2-2; D might be TRBD1 (6 bases). Material: PBMCs, obtained from a glioma patient whose treatment included an IDH1 peptide vaccine. The TCR sequence derives from a woman in her forties or fifties with glioma. CDR3 residues: CASSFQQGNTGELFF. CDR3 sequence (DNA): TGCGCCAGCAGCTTTCAACAGGGCAACACCGGGGAGCTGTTTTTT.